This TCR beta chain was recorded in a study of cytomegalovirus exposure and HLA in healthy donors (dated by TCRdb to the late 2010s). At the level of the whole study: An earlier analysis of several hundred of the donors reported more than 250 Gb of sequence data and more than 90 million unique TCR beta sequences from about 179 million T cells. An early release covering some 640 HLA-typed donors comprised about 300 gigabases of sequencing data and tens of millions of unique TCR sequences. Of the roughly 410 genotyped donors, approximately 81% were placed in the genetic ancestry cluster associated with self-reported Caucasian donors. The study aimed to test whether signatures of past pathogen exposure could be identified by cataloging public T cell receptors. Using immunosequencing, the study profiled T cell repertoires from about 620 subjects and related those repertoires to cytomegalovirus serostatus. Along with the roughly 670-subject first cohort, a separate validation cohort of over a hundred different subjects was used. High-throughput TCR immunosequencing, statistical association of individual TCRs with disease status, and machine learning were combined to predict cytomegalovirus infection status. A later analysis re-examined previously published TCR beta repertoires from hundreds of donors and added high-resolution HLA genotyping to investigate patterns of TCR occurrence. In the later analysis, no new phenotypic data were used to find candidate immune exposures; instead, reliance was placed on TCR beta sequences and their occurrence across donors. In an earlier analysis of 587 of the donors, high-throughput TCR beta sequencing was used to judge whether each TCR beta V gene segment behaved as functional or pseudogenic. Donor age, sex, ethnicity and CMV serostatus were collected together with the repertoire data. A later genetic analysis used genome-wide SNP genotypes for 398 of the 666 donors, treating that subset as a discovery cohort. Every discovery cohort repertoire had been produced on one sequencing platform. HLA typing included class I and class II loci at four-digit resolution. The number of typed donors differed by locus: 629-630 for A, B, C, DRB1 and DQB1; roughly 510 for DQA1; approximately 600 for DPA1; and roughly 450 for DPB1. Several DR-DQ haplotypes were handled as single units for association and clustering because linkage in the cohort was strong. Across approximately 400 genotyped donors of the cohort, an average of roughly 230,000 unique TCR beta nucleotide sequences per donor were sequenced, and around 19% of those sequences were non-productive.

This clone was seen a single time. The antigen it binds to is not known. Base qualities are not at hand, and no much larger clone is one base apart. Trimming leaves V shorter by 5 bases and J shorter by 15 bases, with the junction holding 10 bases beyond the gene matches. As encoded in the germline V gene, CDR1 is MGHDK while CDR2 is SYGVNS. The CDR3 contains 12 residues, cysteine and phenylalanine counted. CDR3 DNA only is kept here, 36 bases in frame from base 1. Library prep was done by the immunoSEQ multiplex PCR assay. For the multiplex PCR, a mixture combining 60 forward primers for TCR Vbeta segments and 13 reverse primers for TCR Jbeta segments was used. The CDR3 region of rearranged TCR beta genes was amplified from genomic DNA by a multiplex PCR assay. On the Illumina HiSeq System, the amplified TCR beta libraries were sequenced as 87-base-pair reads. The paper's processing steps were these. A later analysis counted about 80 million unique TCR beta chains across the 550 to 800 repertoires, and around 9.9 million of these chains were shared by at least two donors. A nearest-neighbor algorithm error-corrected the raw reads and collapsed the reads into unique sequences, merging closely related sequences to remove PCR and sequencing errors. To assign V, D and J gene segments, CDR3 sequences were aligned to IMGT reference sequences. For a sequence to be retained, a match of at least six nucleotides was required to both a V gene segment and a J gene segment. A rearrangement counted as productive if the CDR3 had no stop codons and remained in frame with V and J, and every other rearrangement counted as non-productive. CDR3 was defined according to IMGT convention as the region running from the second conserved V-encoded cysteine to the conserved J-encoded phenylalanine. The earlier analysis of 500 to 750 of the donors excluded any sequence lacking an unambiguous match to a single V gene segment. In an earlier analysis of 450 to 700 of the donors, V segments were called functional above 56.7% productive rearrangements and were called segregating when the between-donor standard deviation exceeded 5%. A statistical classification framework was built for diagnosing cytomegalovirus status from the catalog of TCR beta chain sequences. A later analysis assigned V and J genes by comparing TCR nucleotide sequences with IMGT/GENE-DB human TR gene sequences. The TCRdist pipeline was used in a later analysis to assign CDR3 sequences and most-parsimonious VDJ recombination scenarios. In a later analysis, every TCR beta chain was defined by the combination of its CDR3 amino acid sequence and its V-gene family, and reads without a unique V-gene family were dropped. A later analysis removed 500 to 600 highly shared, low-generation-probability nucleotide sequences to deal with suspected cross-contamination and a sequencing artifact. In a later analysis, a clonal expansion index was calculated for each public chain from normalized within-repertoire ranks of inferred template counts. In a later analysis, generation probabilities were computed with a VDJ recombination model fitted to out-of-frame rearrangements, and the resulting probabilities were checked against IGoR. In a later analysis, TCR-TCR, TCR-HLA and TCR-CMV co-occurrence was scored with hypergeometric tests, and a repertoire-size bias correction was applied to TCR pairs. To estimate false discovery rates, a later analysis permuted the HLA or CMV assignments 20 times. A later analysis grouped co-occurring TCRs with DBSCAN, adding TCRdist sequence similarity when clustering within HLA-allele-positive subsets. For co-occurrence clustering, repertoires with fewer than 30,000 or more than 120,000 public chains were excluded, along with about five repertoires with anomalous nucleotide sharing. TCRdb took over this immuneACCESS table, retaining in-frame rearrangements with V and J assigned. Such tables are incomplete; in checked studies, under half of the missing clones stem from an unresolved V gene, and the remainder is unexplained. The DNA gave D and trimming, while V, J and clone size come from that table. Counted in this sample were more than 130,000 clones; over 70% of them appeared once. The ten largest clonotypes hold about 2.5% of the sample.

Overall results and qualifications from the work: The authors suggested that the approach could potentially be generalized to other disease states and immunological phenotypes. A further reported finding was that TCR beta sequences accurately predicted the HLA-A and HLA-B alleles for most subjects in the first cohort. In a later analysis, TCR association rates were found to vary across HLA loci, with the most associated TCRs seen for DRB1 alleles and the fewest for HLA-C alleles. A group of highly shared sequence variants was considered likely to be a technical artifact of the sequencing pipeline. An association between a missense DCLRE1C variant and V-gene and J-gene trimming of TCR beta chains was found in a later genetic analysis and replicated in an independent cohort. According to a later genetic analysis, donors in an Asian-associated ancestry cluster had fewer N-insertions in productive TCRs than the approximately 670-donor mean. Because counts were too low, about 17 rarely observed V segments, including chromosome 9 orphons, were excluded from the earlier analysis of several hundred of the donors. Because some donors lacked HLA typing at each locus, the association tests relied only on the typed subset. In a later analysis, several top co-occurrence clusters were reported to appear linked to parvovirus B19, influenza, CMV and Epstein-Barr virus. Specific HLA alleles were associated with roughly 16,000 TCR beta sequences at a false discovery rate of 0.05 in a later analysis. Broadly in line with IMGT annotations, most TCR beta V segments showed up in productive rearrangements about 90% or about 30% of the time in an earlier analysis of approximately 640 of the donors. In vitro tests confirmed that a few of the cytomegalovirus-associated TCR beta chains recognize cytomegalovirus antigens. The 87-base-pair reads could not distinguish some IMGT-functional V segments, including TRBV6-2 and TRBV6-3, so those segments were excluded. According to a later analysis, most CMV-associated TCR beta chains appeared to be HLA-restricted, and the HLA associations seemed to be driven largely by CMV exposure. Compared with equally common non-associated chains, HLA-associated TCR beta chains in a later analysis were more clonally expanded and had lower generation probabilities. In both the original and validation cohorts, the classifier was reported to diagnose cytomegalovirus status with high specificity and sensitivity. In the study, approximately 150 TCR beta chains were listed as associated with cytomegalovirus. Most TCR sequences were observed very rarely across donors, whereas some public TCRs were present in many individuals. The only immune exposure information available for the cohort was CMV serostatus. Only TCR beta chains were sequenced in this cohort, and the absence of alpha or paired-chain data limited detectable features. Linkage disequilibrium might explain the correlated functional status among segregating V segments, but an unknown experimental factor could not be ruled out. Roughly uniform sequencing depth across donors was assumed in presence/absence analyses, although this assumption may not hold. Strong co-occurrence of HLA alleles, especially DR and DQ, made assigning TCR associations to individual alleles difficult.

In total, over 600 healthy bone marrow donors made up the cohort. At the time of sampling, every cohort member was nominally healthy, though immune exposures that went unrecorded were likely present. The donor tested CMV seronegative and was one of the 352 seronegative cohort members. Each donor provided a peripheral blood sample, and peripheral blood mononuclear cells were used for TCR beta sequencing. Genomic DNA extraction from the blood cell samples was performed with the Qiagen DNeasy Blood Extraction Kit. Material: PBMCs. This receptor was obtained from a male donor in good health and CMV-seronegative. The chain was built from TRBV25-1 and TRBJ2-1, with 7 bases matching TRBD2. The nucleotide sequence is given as TGTGCCAGCAGTCCGGTCATTGGGGGGGGGTTCTTC. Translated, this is CASSPVIGGGFF.